This T cell receptor (beta chain) derives from a study of blood T cell repertoires in COVID-19. Whole-study context: Researchers got acute and convalescent COVID-19 samples from the United States, Italy and Spain.

Generated by immunoSEQ multiplex PCR, the TCRdb table keeps only in-frame clones and is missing some. The sample lists hundreds of thousands of clones; more than 80% were seen once. Membership in each cohort depended on participant-reported clinical history. CDR1 is KGHDR, CDR2 SFDVKD, per germline. The CDR3 spans 14 residues. J gave up 6 bases and V 3 bases, and 6 bases lay outside the gene matches. The sample was PBMCs or T cells enriched from blood (not recorded which). The rearrangement links TRBV24-1 to TRBJ1-1; TRBD1 matches 7 bases. The clonotype originates from a man aged 25-40 years who had recovered from COVID-19. CDR3 loop: CATSDIGGAAEAFF. CDR3 DNA: TGTGCCACCAGTGATATAGGGGGCGCCGCTGAAGCTTTCTTT.